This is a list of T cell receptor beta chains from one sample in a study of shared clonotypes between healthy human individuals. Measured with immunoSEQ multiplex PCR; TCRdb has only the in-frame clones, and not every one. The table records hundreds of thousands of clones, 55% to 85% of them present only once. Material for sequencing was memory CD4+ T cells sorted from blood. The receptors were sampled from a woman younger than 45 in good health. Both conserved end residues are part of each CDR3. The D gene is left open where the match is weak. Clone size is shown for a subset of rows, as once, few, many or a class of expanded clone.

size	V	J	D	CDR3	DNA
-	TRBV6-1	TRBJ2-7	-	CASTARSYEQYF	TGTGCCAGCACCGCGAGATCCTACGAGCAGTACTTC
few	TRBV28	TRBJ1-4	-	CASSGGGNEKLFF	TGTGCCAGTTCAGGAGGAGGAAATGAAAAACTGTTTTTT
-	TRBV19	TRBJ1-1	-	CARWDGKSTEAFF	TGTGCCAGATGGGACGGAAAATCCACTGAAGCTTTCTTT
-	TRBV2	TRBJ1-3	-	CASRTEISGNTIYF	TGTGCCAGCAGGACAGAGATCTCTGGAAACACCATATATTTT
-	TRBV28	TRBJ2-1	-	CASITGSWGNEQFF	TGTGCCAGCATCACCGGGAGTTGGGGCAATGAGCAGTTCTTC
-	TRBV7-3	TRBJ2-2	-	CASSPGTVNTGELFF	TGTGCCAGCAGCCCAGGGACGGTGAACACCGGGGAGCTGTTTTTT
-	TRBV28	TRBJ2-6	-	CASSFPQHTGANVLTF	TGTGCCAGCAGTTTCCCTCAACATACTGGGGCCAACGTCCTGACTTTC
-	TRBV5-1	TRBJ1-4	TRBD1	CASSLAGTGINEKLFF	TGCGCCAGCAGCTTGGCTGGGACAGGAATTAATGAAAAACTGTTTTTT
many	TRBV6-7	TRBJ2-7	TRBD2	CASSYPGLAGTYEQYF	TGTGCCAGCAGTTACCCTGGACTAGCGGGTACCTACGAGCAGTACTTC
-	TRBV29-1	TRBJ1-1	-	CSVPRGAWGEAEAFF	TGCAGCGTTCCCCGAGGAGCCTGGGGAGAGGCTGAAGCTTTCTTT
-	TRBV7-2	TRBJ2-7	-	CASSLAGRYEQYF	TGTGCCAGCAGCTTAGCGGGCCGCTACGAGCAGTACTTC
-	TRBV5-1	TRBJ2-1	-	CASSTDSASYNEQFF	TGCGCCAGCAGCACCGACAGTGCTAGCTACAATGAGCAGTTCTTC
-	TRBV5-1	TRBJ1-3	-	CASSLDGFSGNTIYF	TGCGCCAGCAGCCTTGACGGATTCTCTGGAAACACCATATATTTT
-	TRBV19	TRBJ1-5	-	CASSPSYGNQPQHF	TGTGCCAGTAGTCCCTCCTACGGGAATCAGCCCCAGCATTTT
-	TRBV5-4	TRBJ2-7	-	CASSVSQANEQYF	TGTGCCAGCAGCGTATCCCAGGCTAACGAGCAGTACTTC
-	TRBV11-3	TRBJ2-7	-	CASSLGDNSYEQYF	TGTGCCAGCAGCTTAGGGGACAATAGCTACGAGCAGTACTTC
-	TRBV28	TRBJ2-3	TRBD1	CASRRQGTTPHTQYF	TGTGCCAGCAGGCGACAGGGGACCACACCACATACGCAGTATTTT
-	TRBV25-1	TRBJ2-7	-	CASSEAGPSYEQYF	TGTGCCAGCAGTGAAGCGGGGCCTTCCTACGAGCAGTACTTC
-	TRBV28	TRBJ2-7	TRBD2	CASLTSGTYEQYF	TGTGCCAGCCTAACTAGCGGAACCTACGAGCAGTACTTC
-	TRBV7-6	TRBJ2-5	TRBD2	CASSSGTSGIQETQYF	TGTGCCAGCAGCTCCGGGACTAGCGGGATCCAAGAGACCCAGTACTTC
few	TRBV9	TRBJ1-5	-	CASSLRAGGQPQHF	TGTGCCAGCAGCCTTCGGGCCGGAGGTCAGCCCCAGCATTTT
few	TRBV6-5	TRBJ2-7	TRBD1	CASRRRQGRAYEQYF	TGTGCCAGCAGACGACGACAGGGAAGAGCCTACGAGCAGTACTTC
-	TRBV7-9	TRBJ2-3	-	CASSPSLADTQYF	TGTGCCAGCAGCCCCTCGCTAGCGGATACGCAGTATTTT
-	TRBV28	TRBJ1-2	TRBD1	CASRTDRAYGYTF	TGTGCCAGCAGGACCGACAGGGCCTATGGCTACACCTTC
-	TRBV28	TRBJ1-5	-	CASSPRGLSSLSNQPQHF	TGTGCCAGCAGTCCCCGGGGGCTTAGCTCTTTGAGCAATCAGCCCCAGCATTTT
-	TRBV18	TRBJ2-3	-	CASSPNRGADTQYF	TGTGCCAGCTCACCAAATCGGGGTGCAGATACGCAGTATTTT
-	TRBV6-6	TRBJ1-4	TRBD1	CASSTYDRGNEKLFF	TGTGCCAGCAGTACCTATGACAGGGGGAATGAAAAACTGTTTTTT
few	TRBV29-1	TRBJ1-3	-	CSAKPTAGNTIYF	TGCAGCGCTAAACCGACAGCTGGAAACACCATATATTTT
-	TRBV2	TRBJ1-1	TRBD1	CASRDRVTEAFF	TGTGCCAGCAGGGACAGGGTAACTGAAGCTTTCTTT
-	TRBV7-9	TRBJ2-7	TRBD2	CASRRDGGSSDEQYF	TGTGCCAGCAGACGTGATGGCGGGAGCTCCGACGAGCAGTACTTC
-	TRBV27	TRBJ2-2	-	CASSLIAYGELFF	TGTGCCAGCAGTTTAATAGCCTACGGGGAGCTGTTTTTT
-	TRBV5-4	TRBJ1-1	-	CASSKQLNTEAFF	TGTGCCAGCAGCAAACAGTTGAACACTGAAGCTTTCTTT
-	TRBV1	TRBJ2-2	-	CTSSPRSTHQNGADTGELFF	TGCACCAGCAGCCCACGCTCTACCCACCAAAATGGGGCAGACACCGGGGAGCTGTTTTTT
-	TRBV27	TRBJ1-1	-	CASRPRGMNTEAFF	TGTGCCAGCAGGCCTCGCGGGATGAACACTGAAGCTTTCTTT
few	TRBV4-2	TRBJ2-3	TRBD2	CASSQDFRLAGGEVTDTQYF	TGTGCCAGCAGCCAAGATTTTCGACTAGCGGGAGGGGAGGTGACAGATACGCAGTATTTT
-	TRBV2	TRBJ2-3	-	CAISPGVSTDTQYF	TGTGCCATCTCACCGGGAGTAAGCACAGATACGCAGTATTTT